This TCR beta chain was documented in a study of blood T cells in healthy people across ages. Broader study findings: With naive T cell percentage, TCR beta diversity showed a strong correlation.

V gave up 1 base and J gave up 7 bases, with 10 bases separating them. The CDR3 runs to 12 residues. Germline V gene lookup returns CDR1 DFQATT and CDR2 SNEGSKA (reference sequence). Primers used in a second PCR of roughly 6 to 12 cycles were a sample-barcoded 5' primer and a J-beta primer mix. Every sample returned 2.5 million or more CDR3-containing paired-end reads. TCRdb re-called the 5' RACE reads through MiXCR, storing one row per CDR3 protein. The table includes 800,000 or so distinct CDR3 sequences, more than 20% detected once. Every donor contributed ten milliliters of peripheral blood by blood draw. Only a few counts were recorded for this clonotype. Its specificity is not known. The data were also submitted as part of a second study, on T cells of mothers and their children. That publication notes: The study obtained over 8.5 million TCR beta CDR3 reads per mother and around 3 million per child.

The TCR comes from a boy younger than 18 in good health. V is TRBV20-1 and J is TRBJ1-1; D is unresolved. The sample comprised blood. CDR3 in DNA: TGCAGTGCTAGAGGAGGAGCCCTTGAAGCTTTCTTT. Its translation is CSARGGALEAFF.